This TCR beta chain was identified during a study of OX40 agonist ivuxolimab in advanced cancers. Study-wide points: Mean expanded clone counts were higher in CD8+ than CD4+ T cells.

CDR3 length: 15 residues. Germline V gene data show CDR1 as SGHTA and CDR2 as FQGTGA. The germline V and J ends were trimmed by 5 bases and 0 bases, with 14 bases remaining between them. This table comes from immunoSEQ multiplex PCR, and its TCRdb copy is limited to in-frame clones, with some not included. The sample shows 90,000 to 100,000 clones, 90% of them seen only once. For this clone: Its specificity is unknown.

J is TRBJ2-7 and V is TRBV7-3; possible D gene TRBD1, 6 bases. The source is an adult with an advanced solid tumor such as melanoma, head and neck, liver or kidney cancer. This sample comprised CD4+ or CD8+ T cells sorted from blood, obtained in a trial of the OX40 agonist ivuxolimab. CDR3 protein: CASSVSDSISYEQYF. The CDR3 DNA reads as TGTGCCAGCAGCGTCTCGGACAGCATCTCCTACGAGCAGTACTTC.